A single TCR beta chain is shown here with its context. The antigen is not known. This entry belongs to a study of cytomegalovirus exposure and HLA in healthy donors. The wider study: A subsequent analysis reported that the roughly 120 validation repertoires were produced on the same platform that had also been used for the roughly 670 first-cohort repertoires.

Sequencing used immunoSEQ multiplex PCR; TCRdb keeps in-frame clones, though not all of them. This sample yields around 250,000 clones, of which 90% are seen a single time; under 0.4% belongs to the top ten. Overall study findings and caveats: Cytomegalovirus association was listed for approximately 160 TCR beta chains. With high specificity and sensitivity, the classifier reportedly diagnosed cytomegalovirus status.

V gave up 1 base and J gave up 0 bases, with 11 bases separating them. The CDR3 spans 16 residues. The germline gives CDR1 MNHNY, CDR2 SVGAGI (reference sequence). The sequencing input was PBMCs. The TCR sequence derives from a young woman in good health and CMV-seronegative. J is TRBJ2-3 and V is TRBV6-6, with D perhaps TRBD2 (6 bases). This CDR3 is CASSYFPGTSTDTQYF. CDR3 DNA sequence: TGTGCCAGCAGTTACTTTCCCGGGACTAGCACAGATACGCAGTATTTT.